This T cell receptor (beta chain) stems from a study of T-cell reconstitution after alpha-beta-depleted transplantation in children. The junction had 9 bases not matched to a gene; V was cut back by 5 bases and J by 6 bases. Germline values: CDR1 MNHNS, CDR2 SASEGT. This CDR3 region has 14 residues. Only a few counts were recorded for this clonotype. A TCRbeta library incorporating unique molecular identifiers was prepared. One entry per CDR3 protein, called by TCRdb with MiXCR from the PCR reads. The sample holds about half a million distinct CDR3 sequences, 9.5% to 15% seen once. The chain links TRBV6-1 to TRBJ2-7; 8 bases align to TRBD2. The sample here was PBMCs from the stem cell graft donor, taken from the stem cell graft. The sequence was collected from a human donor who donated a stem cell graft to a child with combined immunodeficiency. The CDR3 sequence is CASSRGGFDAEQYF. For the CDR3, the DNA is TGTGCCAGCAGTCGGGGGGGGTTTGACGCCGAGCAGTACTTC.